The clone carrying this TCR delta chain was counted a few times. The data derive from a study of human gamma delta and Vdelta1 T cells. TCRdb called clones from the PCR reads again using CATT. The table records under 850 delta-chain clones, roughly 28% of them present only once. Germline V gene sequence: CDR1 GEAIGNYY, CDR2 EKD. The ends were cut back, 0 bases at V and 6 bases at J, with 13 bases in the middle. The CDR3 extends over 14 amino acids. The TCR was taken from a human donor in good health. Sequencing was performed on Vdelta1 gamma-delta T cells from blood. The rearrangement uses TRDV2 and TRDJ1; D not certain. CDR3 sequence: CACDTWESPNKLIF. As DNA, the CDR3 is TGTGCCTGTGACACCTGGGAATCCCCCAATAAACTCATCTTT.